The sequence of this T cell receptor (beta chain) was determined in a study of blood T cell repertoires in COVID-19. Study context: Acute and convalescent COVID-19 specimens originated in the United States, Italy and Spain. The analysed material was cDNA or gDNA that came from T cells, B-cell-depleted T cells, or PBMCs.

Assay used: immunoSEQ multiplex PCR; TCRdb lists only in-frame clones, some missing. The data show 170,000 or so clones, with about 87% seen just once and 2.5% to 3% held by the top ten. Sample: peripheral blood. The sequence was collected from a middle-aged man with active or convalescent COVID-19.

The CDR3 here is CAWTRENYNEQFF. The CDR3 coding sequence is TGTGCCTGGACACGGGAGAACTACAATGAGCAGTTCTTC. The rearrangement links TRBV30 to TRBJ2-1; D is possibly TRBD2 (6 bases). CDR1 and CDR2 from the germline V gene are GTSNPN and SVGIG (reference sequence). Trimming shortened V by 4 bases and J by 3 bases, and 10 bases separated the two germline ends. The CDR3 extends over 13 amino acids.